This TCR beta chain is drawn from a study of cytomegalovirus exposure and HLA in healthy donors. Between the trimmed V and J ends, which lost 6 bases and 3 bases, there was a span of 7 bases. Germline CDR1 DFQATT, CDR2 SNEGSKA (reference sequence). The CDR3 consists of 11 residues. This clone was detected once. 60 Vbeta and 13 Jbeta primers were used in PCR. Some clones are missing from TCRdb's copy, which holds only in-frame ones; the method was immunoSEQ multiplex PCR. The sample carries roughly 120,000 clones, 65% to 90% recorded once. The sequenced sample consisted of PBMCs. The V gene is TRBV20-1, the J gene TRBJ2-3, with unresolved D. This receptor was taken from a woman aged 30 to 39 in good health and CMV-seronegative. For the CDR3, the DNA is TGCAGTGCCCGTCGGACAGATACGCAGTATTTT. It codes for CSARRTDTQYF.